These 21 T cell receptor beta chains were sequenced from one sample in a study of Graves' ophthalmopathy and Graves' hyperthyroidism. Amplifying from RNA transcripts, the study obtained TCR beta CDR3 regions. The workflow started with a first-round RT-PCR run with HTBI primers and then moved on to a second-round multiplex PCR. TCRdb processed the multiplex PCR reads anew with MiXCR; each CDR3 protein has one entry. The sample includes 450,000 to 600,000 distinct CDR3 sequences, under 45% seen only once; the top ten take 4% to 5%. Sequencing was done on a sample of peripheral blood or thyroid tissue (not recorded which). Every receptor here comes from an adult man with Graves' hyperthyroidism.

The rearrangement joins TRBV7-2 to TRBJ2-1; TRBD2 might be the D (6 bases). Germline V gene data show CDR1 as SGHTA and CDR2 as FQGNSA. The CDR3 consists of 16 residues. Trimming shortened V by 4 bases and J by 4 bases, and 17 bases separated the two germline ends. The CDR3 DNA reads TGTGCCAGCAGCTCGCCGGAGGGACGGACATACAATGAGCAGTTCTTC. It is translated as CASSSPEGRTYNEQFF.

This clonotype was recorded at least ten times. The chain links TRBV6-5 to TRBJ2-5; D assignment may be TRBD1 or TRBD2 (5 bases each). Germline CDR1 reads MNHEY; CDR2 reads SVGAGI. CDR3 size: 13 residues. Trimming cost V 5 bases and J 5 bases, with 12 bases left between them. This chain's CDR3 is CASSQQGAETQYF. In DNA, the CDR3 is TGTGCCAGCAGTCAGCAGGGAGCGGAGACCCAGTACTTC.

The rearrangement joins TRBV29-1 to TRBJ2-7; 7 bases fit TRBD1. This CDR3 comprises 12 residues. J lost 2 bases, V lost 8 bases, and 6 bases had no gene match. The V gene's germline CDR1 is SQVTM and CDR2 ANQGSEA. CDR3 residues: CSLEGGAYEQYF. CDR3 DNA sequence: TGCAGCTTAGAAGGGGGCGCCTACGAGCAGTACTTC.

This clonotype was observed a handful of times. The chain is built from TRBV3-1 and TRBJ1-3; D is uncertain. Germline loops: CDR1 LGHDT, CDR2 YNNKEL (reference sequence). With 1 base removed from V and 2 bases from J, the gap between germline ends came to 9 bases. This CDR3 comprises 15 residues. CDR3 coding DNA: TGTGCCAGCAGCCAAGCATCACCTGCTGGAAACACCATATATTTT. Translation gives CASSQASPAGNTIYF.

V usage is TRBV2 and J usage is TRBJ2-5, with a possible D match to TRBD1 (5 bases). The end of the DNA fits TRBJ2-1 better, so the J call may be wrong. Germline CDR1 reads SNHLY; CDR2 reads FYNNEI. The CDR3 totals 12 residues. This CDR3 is CASRGRVNEQFF. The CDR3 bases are TGTGCCAGCCGAGGCAGGGTCAATGAGCAGTTCTTC.

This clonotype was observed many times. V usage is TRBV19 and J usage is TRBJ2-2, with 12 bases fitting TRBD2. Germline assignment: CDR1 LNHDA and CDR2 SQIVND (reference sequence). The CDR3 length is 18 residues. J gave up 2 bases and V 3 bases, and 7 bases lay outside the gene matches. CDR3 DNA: TGTGCCAGTAGTATCATTCGACTAGCGGGGGCTAACACCGGGGAGCTGTTTTTT. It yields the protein CASSIIRLAGANTGELFF.

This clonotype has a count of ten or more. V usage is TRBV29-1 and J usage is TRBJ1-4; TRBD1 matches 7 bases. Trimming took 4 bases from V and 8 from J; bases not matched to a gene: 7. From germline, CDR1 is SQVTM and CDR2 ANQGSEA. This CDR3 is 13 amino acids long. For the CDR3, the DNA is TGCAGCGTTGCTGGGACAGCGGCGGAAAAACTGTTTTTT. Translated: CSVAGTAAEKLFF.

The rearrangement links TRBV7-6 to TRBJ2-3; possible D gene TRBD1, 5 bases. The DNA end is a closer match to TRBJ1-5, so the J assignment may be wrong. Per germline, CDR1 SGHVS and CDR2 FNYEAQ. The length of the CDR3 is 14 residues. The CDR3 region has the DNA TGTGCCAGCAGCTTAGCGGGACTAGCGGATACGCAGCATTTT. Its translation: CASSLAGLADTQHF.

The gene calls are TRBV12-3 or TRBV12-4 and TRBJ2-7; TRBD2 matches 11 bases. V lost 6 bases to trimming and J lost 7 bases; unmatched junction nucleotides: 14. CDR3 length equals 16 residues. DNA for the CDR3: TGTGCCAGCAGGGCGGGGACTAGCGGATTTGACCGGGAGCAGTACTTC. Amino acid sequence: CASRAGTSGFDREQYF.

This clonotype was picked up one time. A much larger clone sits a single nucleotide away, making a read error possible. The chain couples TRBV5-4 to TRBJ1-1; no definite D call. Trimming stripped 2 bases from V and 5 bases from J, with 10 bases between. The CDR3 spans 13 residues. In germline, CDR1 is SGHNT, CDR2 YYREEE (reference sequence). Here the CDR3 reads CASSFGSETEAFF. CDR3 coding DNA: TGTGCCAGCAGCTTCGGATCTGAGACTGAAGCTTTCTTT.

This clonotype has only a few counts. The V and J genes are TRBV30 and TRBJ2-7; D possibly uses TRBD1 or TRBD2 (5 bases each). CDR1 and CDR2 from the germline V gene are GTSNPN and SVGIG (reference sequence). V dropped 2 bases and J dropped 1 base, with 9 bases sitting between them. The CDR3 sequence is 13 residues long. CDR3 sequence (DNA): TGTGCCTGGAGTCGGGACGGTTCCTACGAGCAGTACTTC. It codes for CAWSRDGSYEQYF.

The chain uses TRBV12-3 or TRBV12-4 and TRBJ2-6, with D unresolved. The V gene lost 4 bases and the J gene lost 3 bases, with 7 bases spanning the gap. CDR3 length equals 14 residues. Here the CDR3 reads CASSSTGGANVLTF. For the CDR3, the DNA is TGTGCCAGCAGTTCGACGGGTGGGGCCAACGTCCTGACTTTC.

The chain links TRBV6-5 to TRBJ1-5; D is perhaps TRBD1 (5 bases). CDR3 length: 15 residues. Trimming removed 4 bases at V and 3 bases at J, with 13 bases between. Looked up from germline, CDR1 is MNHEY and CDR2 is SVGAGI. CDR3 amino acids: CASSFRASNNQPQHF. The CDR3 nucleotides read TGTGCCAGCAGTTTCAGGGCCTCTAACAATCAGCCCCAGCATTTT.

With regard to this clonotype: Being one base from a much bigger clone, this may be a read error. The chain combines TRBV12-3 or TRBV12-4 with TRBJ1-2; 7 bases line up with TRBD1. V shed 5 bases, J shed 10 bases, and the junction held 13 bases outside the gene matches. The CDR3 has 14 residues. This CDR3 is CASSPSDREDDYTF. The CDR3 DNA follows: TGTGCCAGCAGTCCATCAGACAGGGAGGATGACTACACCTTC.

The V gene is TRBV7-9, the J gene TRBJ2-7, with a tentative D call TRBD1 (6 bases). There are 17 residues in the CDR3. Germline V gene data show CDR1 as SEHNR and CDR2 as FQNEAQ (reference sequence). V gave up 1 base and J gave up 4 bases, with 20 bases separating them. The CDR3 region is CASSLGAIGTSLYEQYF. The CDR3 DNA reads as TGTGCCAGCAGCTTAGGAGCTATCGGGACATCTTTATACGAGCAGTACTTC. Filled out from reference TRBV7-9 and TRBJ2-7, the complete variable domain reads DTGVSQNPRHKITKRGQNVTFRCDPISEHNRLYWYRQTLGQGPEFLTYFQNEAQLEKSRLLSDRFSAERPKGSFSTLEIQRTEQGDSAMYLCASSLGAIGTSLYEQYFGPGTRLTVT.

CDR3 DNA sequence: TGTGCCAGCAGATCTAGCGGGGGGGCCCATGAGCAGTTCTTC. This sequence encodes CASRSSGGAHEQFF. The gene calls are TRBV12-3 or TRBV12-4 and TRBJ2-7; 12 bases map to TRBD2. Near its end, the DNA agrees better with TRBJ2-1, so the J call may be wrong. The CDR3 spans 14 residues.

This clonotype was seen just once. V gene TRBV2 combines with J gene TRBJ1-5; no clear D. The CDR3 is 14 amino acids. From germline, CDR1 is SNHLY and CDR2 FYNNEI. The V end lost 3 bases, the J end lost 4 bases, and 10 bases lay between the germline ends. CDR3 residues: CASSDEGGNQPQHF. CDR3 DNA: TGTGCCAGCAGTGATGAGGGCGGAAATCAGCCCCAGCATTTT.

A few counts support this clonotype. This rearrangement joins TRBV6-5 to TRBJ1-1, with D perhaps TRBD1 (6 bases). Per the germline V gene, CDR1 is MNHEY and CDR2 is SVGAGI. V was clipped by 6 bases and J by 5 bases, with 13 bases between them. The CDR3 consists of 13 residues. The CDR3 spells CASSSGTITEAFF. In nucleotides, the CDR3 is TGTGCCAGCAGCTCCGGGACAATAACTGAAGCTTTCTTT.

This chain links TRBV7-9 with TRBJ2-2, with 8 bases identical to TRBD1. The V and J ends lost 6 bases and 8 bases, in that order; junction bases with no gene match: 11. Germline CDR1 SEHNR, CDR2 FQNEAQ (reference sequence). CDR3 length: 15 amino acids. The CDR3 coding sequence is TGTGCCAGCAGTCATCGACAGGGGACACAAGGGGAGCTGTTTTTT. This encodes CASSHRQGTQGELFF.

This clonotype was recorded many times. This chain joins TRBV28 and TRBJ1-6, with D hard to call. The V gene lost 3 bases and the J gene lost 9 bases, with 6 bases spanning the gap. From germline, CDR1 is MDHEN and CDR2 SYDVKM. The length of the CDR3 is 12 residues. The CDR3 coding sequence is TGTGCCAGCAGTTTGGAGGCTTCACCCCTCCACTTT. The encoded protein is CASSLEASPLHF. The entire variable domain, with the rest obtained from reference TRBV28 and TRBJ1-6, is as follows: DVKVTQSSRYLVKRTGEKVFLECVQDMDHENMFWYRQDPGLGLRLIYFSYDVKMKEKGDIPEGYSVSREKKERFSLILESASTNQTSMYLCASSLEASPLHFGNGTRLTVT.

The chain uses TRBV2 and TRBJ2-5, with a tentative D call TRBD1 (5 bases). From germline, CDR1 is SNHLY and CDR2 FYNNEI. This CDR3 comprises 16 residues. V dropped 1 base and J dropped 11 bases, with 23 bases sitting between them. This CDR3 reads CASSEGARAVSDTQYF. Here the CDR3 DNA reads TGTGCCAGCAGTGAAGGTGCCAGGGCGGTTTCAGATACGCAGTACTTC.